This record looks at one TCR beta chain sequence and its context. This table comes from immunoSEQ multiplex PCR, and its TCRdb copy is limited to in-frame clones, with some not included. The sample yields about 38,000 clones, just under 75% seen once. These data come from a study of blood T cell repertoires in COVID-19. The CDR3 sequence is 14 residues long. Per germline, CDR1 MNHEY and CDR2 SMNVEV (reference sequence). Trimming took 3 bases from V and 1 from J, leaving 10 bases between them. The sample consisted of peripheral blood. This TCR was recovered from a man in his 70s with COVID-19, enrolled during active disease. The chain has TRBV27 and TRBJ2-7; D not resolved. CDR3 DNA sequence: TGTGCCAGCAGTTTCAGTACGACTTCCTACGAGCAGTACTTC. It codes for CASSFSTTSYEQYF.